Included here is one TCR beta chain sequence, with context. Antigen specificity is unknown. The same CDR3 arises from other DNA sequences in this sample as well. The V and J ends lost 0 bases and 6 bases, in that order; junction bases with no gene match: 2. The CDR3 covers 14 residues. Germline CDR1 SGDLS, CDR2 YYNGEE. This specimen belongs to a study of cytomegalovirus exposure and HLA in healthy donors. The PCR had 60 Vbeta and 13 Jbeta primers. Some clones are missing from TCRdb's copy, which holds only in-frame ones; the method was immunoSEQ multiplex PCR. The data show approximately 180,000 clones, and the top ten clones hold 6.5%. Study-wide results and limits: Exclusion as indistinguishable affected some V segments, including TRBV6-2 and TRBV6-3. Researchers reported that three CMV-associated chains were confirmed in vitro as CMV antigen-specific.

The V gene is TRBV9, the J gene TRBJ2-7, with 11 positions matching TRBD1. The sequence was collected from a young man in good health and CMV-seronegative. The sample was PBMCs. The CDR3 region has the DNA TGTGCCAGCAGCGTAGGGACAGGGGGCGCCGAGCAGTACTTC. Encoded protein: CASSVGTGGAEQYF.